These 17 T cell receptor beta chains were all obtained from the same sample, sequenced in a study of a mutant IDH1 vaccine in newly diagnosed glioma. Time point here: baseline, week 1 (first vaccination visit). Documented treatment: pre-vaccination baseline after standard-of-care therapy. The repertoire was sequenced with immunoSEQ multiplex PCR; TCRdb's copy has only in-frame clones and lacks some. Of some 67,000 clones in the sample, about 86% were seen once. The sequenced sample was peripheral blood mononuclear cells (PBMCs), obtained from a glioma patient treated with radiotherapy, temozolomide or both. All receptors derive from a woman aged 18-30 years with glioma. Some clones in this sample may be carry-over from other donors' samples.

The J gene is TRBJ2-3, the V gene TRBV5-4; 11 bases align to TRBD1. V was clipped by 4 bases and J by 4 bases; unmatched bases: 8. CDR3 length: 16 residues. Germline assignment: CDR1 SGHNT and CDR2 YYREEE (reference sequence). The CDR3 spells CASSREGQGVADTQYF. The CDR3 coding sequence is TGTGCCAGCAGCCGGGAGGGACAGGGGGTTGCAGATACGCAGTATTTT.

The chain joins TRBV7-2 to TRBJ2-1, with D tentatively TRBD2 (5 bases). The CDR3 loop spans 13 amino acids. With 1 base removed from V and 10 bases from J, the gap between germline ends came to 11 bases. Per germline, CDR1 SGHTA and CDR2 FQGNSA. The CDR3 sequence: CASSLGRVREQFF. The CDR3 bases are TGTGCCAGCAGCTTAGGGCGGGTCCGGGAGCAGTTCTTC. Full variable domain (missing parts from reference TRBV7-2 and TRBJ2-1): GAGVSQSPSNKVTEKGKDVELRCDPISGHTALYWYRQSLGQGLEFLIYFQGNSAPDKSGLPSDRFSAERTGGSVSTLTIQRTQQEDSAVYLCASSLGRVREQFFGPGTRLTVL.

The rearrangement links TRBV5-1 to TRBJ2-3; 9 bases fit TRBD2. Trimming took 7 bases from V and 2 from J; bases not matched to a gene: 5. This CDR3 is 14 amino acids long. Per the germline V gene, CDR1 is SGHRS and CDR2 is YFSETQ. CDR3 DNA: TGCGCCAGCTGCAAGCGGGAGGTCACAGATACGCAGTATTTT. As protein: CASCKREVTDTQYF.

This chain joins TRBV5-1 and TRBJ1-1, with 8 bases aligning to TRBD1. V trimming: 2 bases; J trimming: 3 bases; junction bases outside the gene matches: 6. Germline V gene sequence: CDR1 SGHRS, CDR2 YFSETQ. CDR3 length equals 15 residues. CDR3 protein: CASSLFGTGDTEAFF. The CDR3 bases are TGCGCCAGCAGCTTATTTGGGACAGGTGACACTGAAGCTTTCTTT.

The chain links TRBV11-3 to TRBJ2-5; tentatively, D is TRBD1 or TRBD2 (5 bases each). Between the trimmed V and J ends, which lost 2 bases and 1 base, there was a span of 23 bases. Per the germline V gene, CDR1 is SGHNT and CDR2 is YENEEA. The CDR3 length is 19 residues. The CDR3 DNA sequence: TGTGCCAGCAGCTTAATCGGGGTAATGACAGAGCGGCGCCAAGAGACCCAGTACTTC. It translates to CASSLIGVMTERRQETQYF.

V usage is TRBV5-4 and J usage is TRBJ1-2, with 7 nucleotides matching TRBD1. Germline V gives CDR1 SGHNT, CDR2 YYREEE (reference sequence). The CDR3 contains 13 residues. V trimming: 3 bases; J trimming: 6 bases; junction bases outside the gene matches: 5. The CDR3 here is CASSWSGTDGYTF. In DNA, the CDR3 is TGTGCCAGCAGCTGGTCTGGGACAGATGGCTACACCTTC. Complete variable domain (other parts from reference TRBV5-4 and TRBJ1-2): ETGVTQSPTHLIKTRGQQVTLRCSSQSGHNTVSWYQQALGQGPQFIFQYYREEENGRGNFPPRFSGLQFPNYSSELNVNALELDDSALYLCASSWSGTDGYTFGSGTRLTVV.

This chain uses TRBV2 with TRBJ2-7; 9 positions agree with TRBD1. Germline CDR1 and CDR2: SNHLY and FYNNEI. This CDR3 region has 12 residues. Unmatched junction bases numbered 1, after V lost 8 bases and J lost 2 bases. The CDR3 protein is CASRTGAYEQYF. The CDR3 nucleotides read TGTGCCAGCCGGACAGGGGCCTACGAGCAGTACTTC.

CDR3 sequence (DNA): TGTGCCAGCAGCTCTCGACAGATTCACTATGGCTACACCTTC. This translates into CASSSRQIHYGYTF. The chain couples TRBV4-2 to TRBJ1-2; D is perhaps TRBD1 (5 bases). The germline V gene has CDR1 LGHNA and CDR2 YNFKEQ. Trimming stripped 5 bases from V and 3 bases from J, with 13 bases between. CDR3 length: 14 residues.

With regard to this clone: Germline and junction disagree at one end, which may indicate a read error. The chain couples TRBV6-1 to TRBJ2-7; D not resolved. This CDR3 contains 11 residues. Germline lookup yields CDR1 MNHNS and CDR2 SASEGT. The CDR3 DNA is TGTGCGTCCTTCCTGGCACGGTCCCTCCACTTC. It encodes CASFLARSLHF.

The chain links TRBV7-2 to TRBJ2-5; 12 bases agree with TRBD2. The CDR3 covers 18 residues. The V gene end was trimmed by 7 bases and the J gene end by 7 bases; junction bases not matched to a gene: 19. Germline CDR1 reads SGHTA; CDR2 reads FQGNSA. CDR3 nucleotide sequence: TGTGCCAGCACCCTCACCAGACTAGCGGGGGCGCTTAAAGGGACCCAGTACTTC. This codes for CASTLTRLAGALKGTQYF.

The V and J genes are TRBV10-3 and TRBJ1-1, with 7 bases matching TRBD1. CDR1 is ENHRY, CDR2 SYGVKD, per germline. CDR3 size: 14 residues. The junction had 6 bases not matched to a gene; V was cut back by 2 bases and J by 6 bases. DNA for the CDR3: TGTGCCATCAGTGAGGCGGACAGGCAGTCTGAAGCTTTCTTT. This encodes CAISEADRQSEAFF.

The rearrangement links TRBV28 to TRBJ2-7; 8 bases fit TRBD1. This CDR3 is 12 amino acids long. Germline CDR1 and CDR2: MDHEN and SYDVKM. V lost 5 bases and J lost 6; bases outside the gene matches: 3. CDR3 DNA sequence: TGTGCCAGCAGTCAGACAGGGGTCGAGCAGTACTTC. This encodes CASSQTGVEQYF.

The J gene is TRBJ1-2, the V gene TRBV14; D is unresolved. Trimming pared 6 bases from V and 4 bases from J, leaving 9 bases between. CDR3 length: 12 residues. Germline assignment: CDR1 SGHDN and CDR2 FVKESK. CDR3 residues: CASSDGVYGYTF. The DNA of the CDR3 is TGTGCCAGCAGTGATGGGGTCTATGGCTACACCTTC.

The rearrangement joins TRBV5-6 to TRBJ2-7; a weak D match, TRBD2 (5 bases). CDR1 is SGHDT, CDR2 YYEEEE, per germline. The V gene lost 2 bases and the J gene lost 5 bases, with 8 bases spanning the gap. This CDR3 has 12 residues. In DNA form, the CDR3 reads TGTGCCAGCAGCTTTTCGGGGAACGAGCAGTACTTC. Amino acids: CASSFSGNEQYF.

V gene TRBV15 combines with J gene TRBJ1-6, with TRBD1 identical over 9 bases. CDR1 is LNHNV, CDR2 YYDKDF, per germline (reference sequence). V was pared by 0 bases and J by 9 bases, with 6 bases of the junction left unmatched. The CDR3 has 16 amino acids. The CDR3 nucleotides are TGTGCCACCAGCAGAGACCGGGACAGGGTTTTTTCACCCCTCCACTTT. Its translation: CATSRDRDRVFSPLHF. The entire variable domain, with the rest obtained from reference TRBV15 and TRBJ1-6, is as follows: DAMVIQNPRYQVTQFGKPVTLSCSQTLNHNVMYWYQQKSSQAPKLLFHYYDKDFNNEADTPDNFQSRRPNTSFCFLDIRSPGLGDTAMYLCATSRDRDRVFSPLHFGNGTRLTVT.

The genes are TRBV18 and TRBJ1-1, with TRBD1 matching over 8 bases. The V segment lost 3 bases and the J segment 1 base; nucleotides outside the gene matches: 1. CDR1 is KGHSH, CDR2 LQKENI, per germline. The CDR3 consists of 14 residues. CDR3 coding DNA: TGTGCCAGCTCACCCGACAGGGGGAACACTGAAGCTTTCTTT. This translates into CASSPDRGNTEAFF.

The chain carries TRBV14 and TRBJ2-7; perhaps D is TRBD1 or TRBD2 (5 bases each). Germline CDR1 SGHDN, CDR2 FVKESK. Trimming left V 0 bases short and J 0 bases short, with 9 bases between. The CDR3 runs to 15 residues. CDR3 loop: CASSQDPGPSYEQYF. Written as DNA, the CDR3 is TGTGCCAGCAGCCAAGACCCGGGACCCTCCTACGAGCAGTACTTC.